This passage covers 13 T cell receptor beta chains from one sample sequenced in a study of CD8 T cells in Susac syndrome. With random hexamers, about 0.45 to 1 ug RNA was reverse transcribed. TCRdb ran MiXCR on the immunoSEQ multiplex PCR reads and lists one entry per CDR3 protein. The sample has some 190,000 distinct CDR3 sequences; roughly 93% are singletons. Sequencing was done on a sample of CD4+ T cells from PBMCs. These receptor sequences come from a human donor with Susac syndrome.

This clonotype was detected once. The genes are TRBV28 and TRBJ2-7; TRBD1 agrees at 12 bases. The trim removed 5 bases at V and 6 bases at J, leaving 5 bases unmatched. CDR1 and CDR2 (germline): MDHEN, SYDVKM. The CDR3 contains 14 residues. The CDR3, as DNA: TGTGCCAGCAGTAGGGGGACAGGGGGCCGCGAGCAGTACTTC. The encoded protein is CASSRGTGGREQYF.

V usage is TRBV7-3 and J usage is TRBJ1-6; no definite D call. This CDR3 has 15 residues. Germline CDR1 is SGHTA and CDR2 is FQGTGA. V lost 1 base and J 3 bases, leaving 7 bases between the germline ends. CDR3 loop: CASSLNPNYNSPLHF. The CDR3 nucleotides read TGTGCCAGCAGCTTAAACCCCAACTATAATTCACCCCTCCACTTT. Looking up the rest from reference TRBV7-3 and TRBJ1-6 gives the full variable domain: GAGVSQTPSNKVTEKGKYVELRCDPISGHTALYWYRQSLGQGPEFLIYFQGTGAADDSGLPNDRFFAVRPEGSVSTLKIQRTERGDSAVYLCASSLNPNYNSPLHFGNGTRLTVT.

V and J are TRBV4-1 and TRBJ2-7, with D tentatively TRBD1 (5 bases). The germline gives CDR1 MGHRA, CDR2 YSYEKL. This CDR3 comprises 11 residues. V was cut by 4 bases and J by 6 bases, with 7 bases left in between. This chain's CDR3 is CASSLDSEQYF. CDR3 nucleotides: TGCGCCAGCAGCCTAGACAGCGAGCAGTACTTC.

This chain connects TRBV19 to TRBJ2-6, with 7 bases lining up with TRBD1. After removal of 1 base from V and 2 bases from J, the junction contained 8 bases not matched to a gene. The CDR3 totals 18 residues. Germline V gives CDR1 LNHDA, CDR2 SQIVND (reference sequence). The CDR3 coding sequence is TGTGCCAGTAGTATAGCAGCAGGGGGAAGGGCTGGGGCCAACGTCCTGACTTTC. This sequence encodes CASSIAAGGRAGANVLTF.

This chain uses TRBV30 with TRBJ2-5, with TRBD2 matching 16 bases. This CDR3 spans 19 amino acids. With V trimmed by 6 bases and J by 5 bases, 18 bases remained unmatched. Germline V lookup: CDR1 GTSNPN, CDR2 SVGIG (reference sequence). Here the CDR3 reads CACRGLYGTSGGEWETQYF. DNA of the CDR3: TGTGCCTGTAGGGGTCTCTACGGGACTAGCGGGGGGGAGTGGGAGACCCAGTACTTC.

There are a few counts of this clonotype. The V call is TRBV14, the J call TRBJ2-7; possibly TRBD2 for D (7 bases). In germline, CDR1 is SGHDN, CDR2 FVKESK. V gave up 1 base and J gave up 6 bases, with 10 bases separating them. The CDR3 length is 13 residues. The CDR3 nucleotides read TGTGCCAGCAGCCAAGTGGGAGGGGGCGAGCAGTACTTC. Translation gives CASSQVGGGEQYF.

The rearrangement joins TRBV6-6 to TRBJ2-7; 9 nucleotides line up with TRBD1. The V gene's germline CDR1 is MNHNY and CDR2 SVGAGI (reference sequence). This CDR3 contains 15 residues. The junction had 14 bases not matched to a gene; V was cut back by 9 bases and J by 5 bases. CDR3 nucleotide sequence: TGTGCCAGGTCCAGGCCACAGGGGGCAAACCACGAGCAGTACTTC. As protein: CARSRPQGANHEQYF.

This clonotype was seen only a few times. The gene calls are TRBV7-3 and TRBJ2-1; 8 nucleotides match TRBD2. Germline-derived CDR1 and CDR2 are SGHTA and FQGTGA. V lost 3 bases to trimming and J lost 7 bases; unmatched junction nucleotides: 5. The CDR3 length is 14 residues. The CDR3 loop reads CASSLAGGGNEQFF. In nucleotides, the CDR3 is TGTGCCAGCAGCTTGGCGGGGGGAGGAAATGAGCAGTTCTTC. The full variable domain, its missing parts supplied by reference TRBV7-3 and TRBJ2-1, is GAGVSQTPSNKVTEKGKYVELRCDPISGHTALYWYRQSLGQGPEFLIYFQGTGAADDSGLPNDRFFAVRPEGSVSTLKIQRTERGDSAVYLCASSLAGGGNEQFFGPGTRLTVL.

DNA of the CDR3: TGCAGTGCTAGTCGCCGCCGGGGAGAGACCCAGTACTTC. Translation: CSASRRRGETQYF. The chain links TRBV20-1 to TRBJ2-5; D may be TRBD2 (5 bases). The germline V and J ends were trimmed by 3 bases and 4 bases, with 12 bases remaining between them. Germline-derived CDR1 and CDR2 are DFQATT and SNEGSKA (reference sequence). The CDR3 sequence is 13 residues long.

The chain combines TRBV6-1 with TRBJ2-3; 10 bases line up with TRBD2. From germline, CDR1 is MNHNS and CDR2 SASEGT. The CDR3 consists of 17 residues. The V gene end was trimmed by 8 bases and the J gene end by 0 bases; junction bases not matched to a gene: 11. The CDR3 sequence is CASRLSGGAPSTDTQYF. DNA of the CDR3: TGTGCCAGCCGTCTGAGCGGGGGGGCTCCTAGCACAGATACGCAGTATTTT.

The rearrangement joins TRBV6-1 to TRBJ2-3, with D maybe TRBD1 (5 bases). Looked up from germline, CDR1 is MNHNS and CDR2 is SASEGT. Between the trimmed V and J ends, which lost 1 base and 2 bases, there was a span of 7 bases. This CDR3 has 14 residues. The CDR3, as DNA: TGTGCCAGCAGTGAAGACAGGACCACAGATACGCAGTATTTT. It encodes CASSEDRTTDTQYF.

In nucleotides, the CDR3 is TGTGCCTGGAGTGCCGCAGGGGGCACTGAAGCTTTCTTT. Translation: CAWSAAGGTEAFF. This chain uses TRBV30 with TRBJ1-1; TRBD1 agrees at 7 bases. Germline V CDR1 and CDR2: GTSNPN, SVGIG (reference sequence). V dropped 1 base and J dropped 4; count of bases not matched to a gene: 3. The length of the CDR3 is 13 residues.

V and J are TRBV6-5 and TRBJ1-1; weak D call: TRBD1 (5 bases). V was cut by 4 bases and J by 0 bases, with 15 bases left in between. CDR1 and CDR2 from the germline V gene are MNHEY and SVGAGI. The CDR3 spans 16 residues. CDR3 residues: CASSSIGGAMNTEAFF. In nucleotides, the CDR3 is TGTGCCAGCAGTTCAATCGGTGGGGCCATGAACACTGAAGCTTTCTTT.